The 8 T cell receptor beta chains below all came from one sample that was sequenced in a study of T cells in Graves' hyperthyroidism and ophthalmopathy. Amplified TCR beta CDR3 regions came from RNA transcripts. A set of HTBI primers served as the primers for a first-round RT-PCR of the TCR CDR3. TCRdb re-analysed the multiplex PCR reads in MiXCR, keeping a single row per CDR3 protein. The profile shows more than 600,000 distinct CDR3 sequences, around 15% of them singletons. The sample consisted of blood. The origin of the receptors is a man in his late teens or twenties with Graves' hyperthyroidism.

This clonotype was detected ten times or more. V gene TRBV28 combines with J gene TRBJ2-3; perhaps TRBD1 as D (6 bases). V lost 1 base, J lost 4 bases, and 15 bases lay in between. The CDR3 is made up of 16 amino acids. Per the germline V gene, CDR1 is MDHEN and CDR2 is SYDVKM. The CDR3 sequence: CASSLFGQGIADTQYF. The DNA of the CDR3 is TGTGCCAGCAGTTTATTCGGCCAGGGGATCGCAGATACGCAGTATTTT.

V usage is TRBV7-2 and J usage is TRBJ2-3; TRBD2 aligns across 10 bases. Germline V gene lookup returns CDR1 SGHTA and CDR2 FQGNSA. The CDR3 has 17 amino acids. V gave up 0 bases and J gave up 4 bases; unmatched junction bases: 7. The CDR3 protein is CASSLARGLAIADTQYF. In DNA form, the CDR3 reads TGTGCCAGCAGCTTAGCGAGGGGACTAGCGATCGCAGATACGCAGTATTTT.

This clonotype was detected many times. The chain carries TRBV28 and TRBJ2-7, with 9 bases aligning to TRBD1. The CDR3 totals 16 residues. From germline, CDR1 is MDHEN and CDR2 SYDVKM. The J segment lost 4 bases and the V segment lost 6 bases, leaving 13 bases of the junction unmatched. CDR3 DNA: TGTGCCAGCAGCTCCCCCGGGACAGGGCTTTCGTACGAGCAGTACTTC. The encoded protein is CASSSPGTGLSYEQYF.

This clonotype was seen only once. Here the CDR3 DNA reads TGTGCCAGCAGCCCACACGGCGGGGGGAGGGCCGGGGAGCTGTTTTTT. Amino acids: CASSPHGGGRAGELFF. This chain joins TRBV7-3 and TRBJ2-2, with 8 nucleotides matching TRBD2. This CDR3 has 16 residues. Germline assignment: CDR1 SGHTA and CDR2 FQGTGA. Losses at the gene ends were 5 bases for V and 6 bases for J; bases not matched to a gene: 11.

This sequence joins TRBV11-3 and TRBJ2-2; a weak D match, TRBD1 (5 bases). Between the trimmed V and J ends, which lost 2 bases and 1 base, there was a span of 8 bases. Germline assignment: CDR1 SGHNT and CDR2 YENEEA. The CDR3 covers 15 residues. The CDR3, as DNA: TGTGCCAGCAGCTTACAGGGTCTGAACACCGGGGAGCTGTTTTTT. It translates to CASSLQGLNTGELFF.

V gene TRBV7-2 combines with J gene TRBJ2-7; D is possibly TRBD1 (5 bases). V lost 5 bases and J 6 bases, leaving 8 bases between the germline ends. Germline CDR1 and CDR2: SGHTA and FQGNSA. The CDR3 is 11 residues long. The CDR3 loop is CASSRQIEQYF. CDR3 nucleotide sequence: TGTGCCAGCAGCCGACAGATCGAGCAGTACTTC.

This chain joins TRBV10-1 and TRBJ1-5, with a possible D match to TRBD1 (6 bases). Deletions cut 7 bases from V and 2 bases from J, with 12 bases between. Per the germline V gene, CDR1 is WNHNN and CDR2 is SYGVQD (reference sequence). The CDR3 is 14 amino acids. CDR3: CASIQGQGNQPQHF. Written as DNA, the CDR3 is TGCGCCAGCATCCAGGGACAAGGCAATCAGCCCCAGCATTTT.

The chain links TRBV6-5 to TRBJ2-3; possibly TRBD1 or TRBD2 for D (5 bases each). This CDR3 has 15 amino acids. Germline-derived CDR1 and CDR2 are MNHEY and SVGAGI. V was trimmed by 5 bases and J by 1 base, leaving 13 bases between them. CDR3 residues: CASSHWGSGTDTQYF. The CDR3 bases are TGTGCCAGCAGTCACTGGGGGTCGGGCACAGATACGCAGTATTTT.